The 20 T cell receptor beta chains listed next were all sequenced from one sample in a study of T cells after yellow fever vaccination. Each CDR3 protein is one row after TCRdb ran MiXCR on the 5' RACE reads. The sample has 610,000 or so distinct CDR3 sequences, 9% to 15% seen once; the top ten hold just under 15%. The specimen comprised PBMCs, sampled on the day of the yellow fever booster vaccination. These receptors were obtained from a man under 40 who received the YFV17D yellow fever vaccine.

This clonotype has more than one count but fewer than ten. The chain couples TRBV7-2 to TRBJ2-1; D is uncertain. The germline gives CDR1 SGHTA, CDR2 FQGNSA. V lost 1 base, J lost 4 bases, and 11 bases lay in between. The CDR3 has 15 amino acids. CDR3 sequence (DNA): TGTGCCAGCAGCTTAGGGCCCGTCCCTTACAATGAGCAGTTCTTC. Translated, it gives CASSLGPVPYNEQFF.

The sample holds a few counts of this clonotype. CDR3 amino acids: CASSFEGALSEQYF. CDR3 DNA sequence: TGTGCCAGCAGCTTCGAGGGGGCACTAAGCGAGCAGTACTTC. The V and J genes are TRBV7-2 and TRBJ2-7; TRBD1 matches 7 bases. The CDR3 loop spans 14 amino acids. CDR1 and CDR2 (germline): SGHTA, FQGNSA. V shed 3 bases and J 6 bases; nucleotides not matched to a gene: 8.

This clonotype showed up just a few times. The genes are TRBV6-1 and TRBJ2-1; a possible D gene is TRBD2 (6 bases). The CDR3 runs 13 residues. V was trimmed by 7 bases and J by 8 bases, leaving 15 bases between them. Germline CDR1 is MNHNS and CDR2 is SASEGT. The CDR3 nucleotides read TGTGCCAGCACCAACACGGGGGAAGATGAGCAGTTCTTC. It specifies CASTNTGEDEQFF.

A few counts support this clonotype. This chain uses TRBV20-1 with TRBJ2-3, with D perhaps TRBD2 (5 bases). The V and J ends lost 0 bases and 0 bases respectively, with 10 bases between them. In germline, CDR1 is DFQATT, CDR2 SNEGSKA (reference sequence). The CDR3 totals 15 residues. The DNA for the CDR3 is TGCAGTGCTAGAGATATTAGCGCTAGCACAGATACGCAGTATTTT. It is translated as CSARDISASTDTQYF.

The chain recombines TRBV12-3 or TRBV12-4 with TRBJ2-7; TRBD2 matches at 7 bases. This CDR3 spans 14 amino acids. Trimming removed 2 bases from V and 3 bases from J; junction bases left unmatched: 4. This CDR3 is CASSLPPGGYEQYF. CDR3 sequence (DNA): TGTGCCAGCAGTTTACCCCCGGGGGGCTACGAGCAGTACTTC.

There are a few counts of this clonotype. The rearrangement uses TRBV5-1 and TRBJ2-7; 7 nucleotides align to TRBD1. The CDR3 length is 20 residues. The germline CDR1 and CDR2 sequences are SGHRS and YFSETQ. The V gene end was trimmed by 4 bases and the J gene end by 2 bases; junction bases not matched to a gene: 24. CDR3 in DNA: TGCGCCAGCAGCCACGGACGACAGGGTGCGCGGTTAAGGGGTCCCTACGAGCAGTACTTC. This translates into CASSHGRQGARLRGPYEQYF.

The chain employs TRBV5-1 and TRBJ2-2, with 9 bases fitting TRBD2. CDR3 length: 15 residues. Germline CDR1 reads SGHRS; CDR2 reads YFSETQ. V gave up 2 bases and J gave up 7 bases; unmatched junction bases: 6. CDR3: CASSLAGGWSGELFF. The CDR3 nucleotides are TGCGCCAGCAGCTTAGCGGGAGGATGGAGCGGGGAGCTGTTTTTT.

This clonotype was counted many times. The CDR3 nucleotides are TGTGCCAGCAGTTTCTCCGGTAATGAGCAGTTCTTC. It specifies CASSFSGNEQFF. V is TRBV12-3 or TRBV12-4 and J is TRBJ2-1; D is undetermined. The V gene lost 3 bases and the J gene lost 7 bases, with 7 bases spanning the gap. This CDR3 is built from 12 residues.

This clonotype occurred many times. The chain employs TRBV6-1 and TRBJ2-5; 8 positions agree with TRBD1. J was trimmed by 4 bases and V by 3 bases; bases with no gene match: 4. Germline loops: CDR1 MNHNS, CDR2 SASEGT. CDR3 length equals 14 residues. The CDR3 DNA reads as TGTGCCAGCAGTGATAGGACAGGGTTAGAGACCCAGTACTTC. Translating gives CASSDRTGLETQYF.

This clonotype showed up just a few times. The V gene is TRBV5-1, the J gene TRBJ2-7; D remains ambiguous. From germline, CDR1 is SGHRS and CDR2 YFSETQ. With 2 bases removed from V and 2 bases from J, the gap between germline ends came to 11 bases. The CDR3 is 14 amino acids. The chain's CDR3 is CASSLWANAYEQYF. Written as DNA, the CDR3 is TGCGCCAGCAGCTTATGGGCAAATGCCTACGAGCAGTACTTC.

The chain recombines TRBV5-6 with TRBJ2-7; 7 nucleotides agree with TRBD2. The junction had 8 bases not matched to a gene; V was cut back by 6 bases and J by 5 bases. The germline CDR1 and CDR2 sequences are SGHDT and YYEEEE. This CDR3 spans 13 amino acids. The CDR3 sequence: CASKPGGLDEQYF. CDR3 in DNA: TGTGCCAGCAAACCGGGAGGCTTGGACGAGCAGTACTTC.

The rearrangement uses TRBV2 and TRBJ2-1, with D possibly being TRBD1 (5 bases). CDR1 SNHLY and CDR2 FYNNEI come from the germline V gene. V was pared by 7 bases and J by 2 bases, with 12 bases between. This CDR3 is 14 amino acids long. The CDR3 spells CASTAARAYNEQFF. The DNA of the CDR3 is TGTGCCAGCACGGCGGCCAGGGCCTACAATGAGCAGTTCTTC.

CDR3 sequence (DNA): TGTGCCAGCAGCGATCCGGGACGTGATGGCTACACCTTC. It translates to CASSDPGRDGYTF. The J gene is TRBJ1-2, the V gene TRBV7-2, with D possibly matching TRBD1 (5 bases). The CDR3 is made up of 13 amino acids. Trimming removed 5 bases from V and 6 bases from J, with 13 bases in between. Germline loops: CDR1 SGHTA, CDR2 FQGNSA.

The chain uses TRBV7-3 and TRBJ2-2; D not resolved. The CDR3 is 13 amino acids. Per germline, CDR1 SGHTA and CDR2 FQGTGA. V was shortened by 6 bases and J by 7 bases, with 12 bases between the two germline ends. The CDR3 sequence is CASSQLLGGELFF. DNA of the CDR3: TGTGCCAGCAGTCAGTTGTTAGGCGGGGAGCTGTTTTTT.

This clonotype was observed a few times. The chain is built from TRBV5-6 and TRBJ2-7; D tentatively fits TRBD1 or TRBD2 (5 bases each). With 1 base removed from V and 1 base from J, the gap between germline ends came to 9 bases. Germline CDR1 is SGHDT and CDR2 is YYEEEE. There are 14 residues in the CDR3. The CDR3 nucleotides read TGTGCCAGCAGCTTGCAGGGACGATCCTACGAGCAGTACTTC. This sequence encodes CASSLQGRSYEQYF.

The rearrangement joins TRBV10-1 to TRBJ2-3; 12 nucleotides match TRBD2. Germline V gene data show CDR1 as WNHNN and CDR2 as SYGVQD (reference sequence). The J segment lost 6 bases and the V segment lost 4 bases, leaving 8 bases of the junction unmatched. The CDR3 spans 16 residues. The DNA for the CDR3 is TGCGCCAGCAGTGCCCTTGGGACTAGCGGGTCGGATACGCAGTATTTT. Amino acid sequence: CASSALGTSGSDTQYF.

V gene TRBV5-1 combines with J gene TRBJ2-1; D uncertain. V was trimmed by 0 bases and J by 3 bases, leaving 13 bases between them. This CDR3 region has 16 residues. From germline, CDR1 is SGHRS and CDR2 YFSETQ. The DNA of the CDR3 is TGCGCCAGCAGCTTGGAACCGGTAAACCTCTACAATGAGCAGTTCTTC. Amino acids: CASSLEPVNLYNEQFF.

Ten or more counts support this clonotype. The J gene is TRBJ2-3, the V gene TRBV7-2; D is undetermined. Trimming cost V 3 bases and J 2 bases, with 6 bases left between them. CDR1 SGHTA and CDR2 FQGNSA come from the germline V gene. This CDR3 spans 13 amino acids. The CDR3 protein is CASSLVTTDTQYF. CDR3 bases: TGTGCCAGCAGCTTGGTAACCACAGATACGCAGTATTTT.

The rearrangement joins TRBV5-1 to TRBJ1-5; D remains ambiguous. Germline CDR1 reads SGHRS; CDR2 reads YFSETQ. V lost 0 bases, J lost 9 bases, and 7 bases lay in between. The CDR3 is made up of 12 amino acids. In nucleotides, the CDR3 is TGCGCCAGCAGCTTGGAAGGTTGGCCCCAGCATTTT. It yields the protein CASSLEGWPQHF.

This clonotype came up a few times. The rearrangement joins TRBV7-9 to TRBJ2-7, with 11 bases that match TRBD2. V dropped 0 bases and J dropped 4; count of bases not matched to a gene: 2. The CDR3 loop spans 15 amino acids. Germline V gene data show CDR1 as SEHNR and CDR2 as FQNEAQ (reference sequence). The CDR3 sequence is CASSLASGRGYEQYF. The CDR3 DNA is TGTGCCAGCAGCTTAGCTAGCGGGAGGGGTTACGAGCAGTACTTC.